Listed below are T cell receptor beta chains from one sample, sequenced in a study of CD8 T cells in Susac syndrome. From the immunoSEQ multiplex PCR reads, TCRdb called clonotypes with MiXCR, one entry per CDR3 protein. The repertoire holds 200,000 to 250,000 distinct CDR3 sequences, with around 95% as singletons. The sample taken for sequencing was CD4+ T cells from PBMCs. These TCRs come from a human donor with multiple sclerosis. The CDR3 runs from the conserved cysteine through the conserved F or W. Each record gives: CDR3 DNA, CDR3 protein, J gene, D gene, CDR3 length, V gene, clone size. D genes are given only for firm matches. For some rows the clone size is stated as once, few or many, or as a class when expanded; others skip it.

TGTGCCAGCAGCCAGGATTACATTGGGGAGGAGCTGTTTTTT CASSQDYIGEELFF TRBJ2-2 NA 14 TRBV3-1 NA
TGTGCCAGCAGTTTTAGAGGGAACTATGGCTACACCTTC CASSFRGNYGYTF TRBJ1-2 NA 13 TRBV27 few
TGTGCCAGCCGGGGTCGGTCCTCTAGCAATCAGCCCCAGCATTTT CASRGRSSSNQPQHF TRBJ1-5 NA 15 TRBV12-3/TRBV12-4 NA
TGTGCCAGCAGTTCGGACCAGGGCGGGGACGAGCAGTACTTC CASSSDQGGDEQYF TRBJ2-7 NA 14 TRBV12-3/TRBV12-4 once
TGTGCCAGCAGTGAAGTGGTGATCAATCAGCCCCAGCATTTT CASSEVVINQPQHF TRBJ1-5 NA 14 TRBV2 NA
TGTGCCAGCAGCCGCAGTCACAGGGGCTCCGATTCACCCCTCCACTTT CASSRSHRGSDSPLHF TRBJ1-6 TRBD1 16 TRBV3-1 NA
TGCGCCAGCAGCTCGACCGGGACAGAACCCTACGAGCAGTACTTC CASSSTGTEPYEQYF TRBJ2-7 TRBD1 15 TRBV5-1 once
TGTGCTAGTGGTTTCCCCAACGACGCCCGCGAGCAGTACTTC CASGFPNDAREQYF TRBJ2-7 NA 14 TRBV12-5 NA
TGCAGTGCTAGGGGACTCTACGAGCAGTACTTC CSARGLYEQYF TRBJ2-7 NA 11 TRBV20-1 NA
TGCGCCAGCAGTAAGAGACAGGGGGCGGTCTACAATGAGCAGTTCTTC CASSKRQGAVYNEQFF TRBJ2-1 TRBD1 16 TRBV5-1 NA
TGTGCCAGCAGCCCTACAGGGAACTATGGCTACACCTTC CASSPTGNYGYTF TRBJ1-2 NA 13 TRBV3-1 NA
TGTGCCAGCAACAGGGTGAAACAGCCCCAGCATTTT CASNRVKQPQHF TRBJ1-5 NA 12 TRBV28 NA
TGTGCCAGCAGGGATGGACAGATGAACACTGAAGCTTTCTTT CASRDGQMNTEAFF TRBJ1-1 NA 14 TRBV27 NA
TGTGCCAGCAGCCAACAGGGTATCATTTTCGAGCAGTACTTC CASSQQGIIFEQYF TRBJ2-7 NA 14 TRBV3-1 NA
TGTGCCAGCAGGGGGGACGGGAGCTACACCTTC CASRGDGSYTF TRBJ1-2 NA 11 TRBV11-2 NA
TGTGCCAGCAGTTCCACCACTTCAAGACAGAAGTTCTCCTACGAGCAGTACTTC CASSSTTSRQKFSYEQYF TRBJ2-7 NA 18 TRBV27 once
TGTGCCAGCAGCGTAGAACGCTACCGCACCACTGAAGCTTTCTTT CASSVERYRTTEAFF TRBJ1-1 NA 15 TRBV9 NA
TGTGCCTGGAGCCCTAGCGCGGACTACGAGCAGTACTTC CAWSPSADYEQYF TRBJ2-7 NA 13 TRBV30 NA
TGTGCCATCACTAGAGACTACGAGCAGTACTTC CAITRDYEQYF TRBJ2-7 NA 11 TRBV27 NA
TGCGCCAGCAGTACGGGGGACTACGAGCAGTACTTC CASSTGDYEQYF TRBJ2-7 NA 12 TRBV5-1 NA
TGCGCCAGCAGCGCCGACAGGGGATACGAGCAGTACTTC CASSADRGYEQYF TRBJ2-7 TRBD1 13 TRBV5-1 NA
TGCAGCGTGAGCAGGCGGGACACTTTTGGGGCCAACGTCCTGACTTTC CSVSRRDTFGANVLTF TRBJ2-6 NA 16 TRBV29-1 NA
TGTGCCATCAGAGAGGGGCATGCCGCCGAGACCCAGTACTTC CAIREGHAAETQYF TRBJ2-5 NA 14 TRBV10-3 NA
TGCAGTGCTAGTGGTAGCGGCACAGATACGCAGTATTTT CSASGSGTDTQYF TRBJ2-3 NA 13 TRBV20-1 NA
TGCGCCAGCAGCTTGGAAGGACTAGCTCGCAATGAGCAGTTCTTC CASSLEGLARNEQFF TRBJ2-1 TRBD2 15 TRBV5-1 NA
TGCAGTGCTAGTGCGGCGGGAGGGCCTGGTACGCAGTATTTT CSASAAGGPGTQYF TRBJ2-3 TRBD2 14 TRBV20-1 NA
TGTGCCTGGTCGACTGAAGCTTTCTTT CAWSTEAFF TRBJ1-1 NA 9 TRBV7-2 few
TGTGCCTGGAGTGACATCGGACGCTATGGCTACACCTTC CAWSDIGRYGYTF TRBJ1-2 NA 13 TRBV30 NA
TGCACCGGAGGACAGGGAAGATCAGATACGCAGTATTTT CTGGQGRSDTQYF TRBJ2-3 TRBD1 13 TRBV29-1 once
TGCAGTGCTGTCGACCGAAGACTATCTAGCACAGATACGCAGTATTTT CSAVDRRLSSTDTQYF TRBJ2-3 NA 16 TRBV20-1 NA
TGCAGCGTCCGACGGACAGGGGGAGAGGCAGATACGCAGTATTTT CSVRRTGGEADTQYF TRBJ2-3 TRBD1 15 TRBV29-1 NA
TGTGCCAGCAGGGAGGAAGGTGGAGACACAGATACGCAGTATTTT CASREEGGDTDTQYF TRBJ2-3 NA 15 TRBV12-3/TRBV12-4 once
TGCGCCAGCAGCTTGGCGGTCCAGCAAGAGACCCAGTACTTC CASSLAVQQETQYF TRBJ2-5 NA 14 TRBV5-1 NA
TGCAGTGGAAGGCCCCCAGGGGCGGTTGAAGCTTTCTTT CSGRPPGAVEAFF TRBJ1-1 NA 13 TRBV20-1 NA
TGTGCCAGCAGCCCTCGGACTAGCGACCAAGAGACCCAGTACTTC CASSPRTSDQETQYF TRBJ2-5 TRBD2 15 TRBV7-2 NA
TGTGCCAGCAGTCCGAGCGGGCCAACCTACAATGAGCAGTTCTTC CASSPSGPTYNEQFF TRBJ2-1 NA 15 TRBV12-3/TRBV12-4 NA
TGTGCCAGCAGCTTAGGGCACAGGTCACAGGGGAGAGGCTACACCTTC CASSLGHRSQGRGYTF TRBJ1-2 TRBD1 16 TRBV7-2 NA
TGTGCCAGTAGTACAGGGACTAGCGGGAGCTCCTACAATGAGCAGTTCTTC CASSTGTSGSSYNEQFF TRBJ2-1 TRBD2 17 TRBV19 once
TGTGCCAGCAGTTTTGGGGGTTTAGGTAGCTCCTACAATGAGCAGTTCTTC CASSFGGLGSSYNEQFF TRBJ2-1 NA 17 TRBV28 NA
TGTGCCACCAGTGATTTAACCCCACCGCGCTACGAGCAGTACTTC CATSDLTPPRYEQYF TRBJ2-7 NA 15 TRBV24-1 NA